This T cell receptor beta chain was retrieved from a study of OX40 agonist ivuxolimab in advanced cancers. Broadly, across the study: Ivuxolimab was a fully human IgG2 agonistic monoclonal antibody targeting the costimulatory receptor OX40 (CD134). Peripheral TCRbeta sequencing was intended to test whether TCR sequence diversity was altered and clonal T-cell expansion was caused by ivuxolimab. In the dose-escalation cohort, over 65% of patients were male, and the mean age was approximately 64 years, with a range of roughly 20 to 80. Patients were allowed to have had prior anti-PD-1, anti-PD-L1 or anti-CTLA-4 therapy, and more than 30% of the dose-escalation patients had previously received checkpoint inhibitors. Three dose-escalation patients achieved partial responses, one with hepatocellular carcinoma and two with cutaneous melanoma. Intravenous ivuxolimab was administered to patients every 2 weeks at six dose levels: 0.01, 0.1, 0.3, 1.5, 3 and 10 mg/kg. Among the 50 to 55 dose-escalation patients, about 19 had hepatocellular carcinoma, 15 melanoma, 9 renal cell carcinoma and 9 head and neck cancer. The paper reports the monotherapy dose-escalation portion (N of about 51 patients) of the phase I ivuxolimab trial.

In this sample, this clone turned up a few times. There is no known antigen for this receptor. Per-nucleotide qualities are absent, and no much larger clonotype sits a single base away. The full study reports these points: Low levels of normalized T-cell clonal expansion were also seen in some patients who did not respond. In the 0.1-3.0 mg/kg groups, partial responders were among the patients with the lowest normalized peripheral clonal expansion, particularly in CD8+ T cells. The antigen specificity of the peripheral T cells that underwent clonal expansion was not determined. After ivuxolimab, more expanded clones were found on average in CD8+ T cells than in CD4+ T cells. Clonal expansion of both CD4+ and CD8+ blood T cells was observed from baseline to week 6 at doses 0.1 to 3.0 mg/kg.

The trial excluded patients who had a history of autoimmune disease or who were on systemic immunosuppression. Peripheral blood for TCR sequencing was collected from all dose cohorts at baseline, on cycle 4 day 1, and on cycle 7 day 1. The samples were taken from a phase I, first-in-human, multicenter, open-label dose-escalation trial of ivuxolimab. Adults with locally advanced or metastatic melanoma, renal cell carcinoma, hepatocellular carcinoma or head and neck squamous cell carcinoma were enrolled in the trial. CD4+ and CD8+ T cells were sorted separately from peripheral blood before TCR sequencing. The CDR3 runs 15 amino acids, cysteine and phenylalanine included. CDR3 DNA only is kept here, 45 bases in frame from base 1. V is reduced by 0 bases and J by 8 bases, leaving a spacing of 16 bases between them. As encoded in the germline V gene (reference sequence), CDR1 is SEHNR while CDR2 is FQNEAQ.

For sequencing of the TCRbeta CDR3 region, genomic DNA was extracted from the sorted cells. TCRbeta CDR3 regions were sequenced using the immunoSEQ Assay. Sourced from immuneACCESS, this table was stored by TCRdb with only in-frame sequences that have V and J called. A share of the clones is absent; for the studies checked, an unresolved V gene accounts for under half, and the remainder has no known explanation. The sample table lists 80,000 or so clones, around 85% of them with a count of one. Of the sample, more than 1.5% falls within the top ten clones. This clonotype originated in an adult with an advanced solid tumor such as melanoma, head and neck, liver or kidney cancer. Sequenced material: CD4+ or CD8+ T cells sorted from blood, taken in a trial of the OX40 agonist ivuxolimab. The chain was built from TRBV7-9 and TRBJ1-2; the D gene is unclear. The CDR3 reads CASSLARPLATGYTF. The bases read TGTGCCAGCAGCTTAGCGCGGCCTTTGGCGACCGGCTACACCTTC.